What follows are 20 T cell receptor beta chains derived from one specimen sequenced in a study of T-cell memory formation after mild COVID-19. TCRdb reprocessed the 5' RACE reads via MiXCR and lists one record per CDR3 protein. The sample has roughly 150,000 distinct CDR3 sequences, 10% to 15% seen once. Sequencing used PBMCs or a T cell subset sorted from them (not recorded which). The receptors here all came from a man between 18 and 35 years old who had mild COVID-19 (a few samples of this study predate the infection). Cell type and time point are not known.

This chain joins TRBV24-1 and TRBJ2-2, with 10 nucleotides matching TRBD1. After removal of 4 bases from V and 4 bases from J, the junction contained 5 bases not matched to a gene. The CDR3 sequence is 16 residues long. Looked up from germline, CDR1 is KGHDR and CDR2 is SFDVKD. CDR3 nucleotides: TGTGCCACCAGTGAAAGGGACAGGGGTAGCACCGGGGAGCTGTTTTTT. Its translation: CATSERDRGSTGELFF.

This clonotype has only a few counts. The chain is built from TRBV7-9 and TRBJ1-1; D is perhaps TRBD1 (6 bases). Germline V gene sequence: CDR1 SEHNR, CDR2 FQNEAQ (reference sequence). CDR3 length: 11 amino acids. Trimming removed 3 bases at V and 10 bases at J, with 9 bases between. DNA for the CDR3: TGTGCCAGCAGCTTTGGACAGTCAGCTTTCTTT. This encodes CASSFGQSAFF.

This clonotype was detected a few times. The CDR3 sequence is CSARDRNRGSITDTQYF. In DNA form, the CDR3 reads TGCAGTGCTAGAGATCGCAACAGGGGGTCAATCACAGATACGCAGTATTTT. The chain links TRBV20-1 to TRBJ2-3, with TRBD1 identical over 8 bases. There are 17 residues in the CDR3. Looked up from germline, CDR1 is DFQATT and CDR2 is SNEGSKA (reference sequence). V lost 0 bases and J lost 2; bases outside the gene matches: 10.

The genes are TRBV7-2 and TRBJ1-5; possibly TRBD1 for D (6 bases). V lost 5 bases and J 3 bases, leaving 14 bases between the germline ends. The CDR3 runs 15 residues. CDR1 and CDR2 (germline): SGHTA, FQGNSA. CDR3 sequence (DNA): TGTGCCAGCAGCCGGGGGCAGGGCTACAATCAGCCCCAGCATTTT. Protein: CASSRGQGYNQPQHF.

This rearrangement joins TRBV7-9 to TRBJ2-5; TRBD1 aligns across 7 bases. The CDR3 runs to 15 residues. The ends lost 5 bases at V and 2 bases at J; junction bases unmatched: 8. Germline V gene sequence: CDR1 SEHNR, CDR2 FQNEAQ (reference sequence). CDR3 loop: CASSLKRGQQETQYF. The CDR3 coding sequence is TGTGCCAGCAGCCTTAAACGGGGACAGCAAGAGACCCAGTACTTC.

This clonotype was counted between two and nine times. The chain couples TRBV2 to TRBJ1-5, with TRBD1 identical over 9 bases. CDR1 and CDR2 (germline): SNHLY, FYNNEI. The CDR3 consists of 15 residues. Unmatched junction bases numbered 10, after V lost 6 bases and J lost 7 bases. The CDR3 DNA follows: TGTGCCAGCAGCTCCGGGACAGGGTTGTGGCAGCCCCAGCATTTT. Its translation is CASSSGTGLWQPQHF.

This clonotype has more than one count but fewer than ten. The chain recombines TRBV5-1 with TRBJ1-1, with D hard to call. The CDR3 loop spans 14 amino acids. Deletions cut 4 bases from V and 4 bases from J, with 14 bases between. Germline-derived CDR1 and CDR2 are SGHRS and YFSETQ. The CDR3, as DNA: TGCGCCAGCAGCGGGAACAGCGTTGGCACTGAAGCTTTCTTT. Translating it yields CASSGNSVGTEAFF.

CDR3 region: CASSHSGTSGTDTQYF. The CDR3 DNA reads as TGTGCCAGCAGTCACTCCGGGACTAGCGGCACAGATACGCAGTATTTT. The chain joins TRBV3-1 to TRBJ2-3; 10 positions match TRBD2. The CDR3 has 16 residues. Germline V lookup: CDR1 LGHDT, CDR2 YNNKEL (reference sequence). Trimming cost V 6 bases and J 1 base; bases outside gene matches: 7.

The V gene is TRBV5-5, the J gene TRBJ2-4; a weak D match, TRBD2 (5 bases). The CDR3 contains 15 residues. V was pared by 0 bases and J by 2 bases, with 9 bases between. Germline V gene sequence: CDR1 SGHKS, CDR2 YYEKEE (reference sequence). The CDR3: CASSLGQTTKNIQYF. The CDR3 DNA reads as TGTGCCAGCAGCTTGGGCCAGACTACCAAAAACATTCAGTACTTC. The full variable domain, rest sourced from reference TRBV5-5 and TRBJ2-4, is DAGVTQSPTHLIKTRGQQVTLRCSPISGHKSVSWYQQVLGQGPQFIFQYYEKEERGRGNFPDRFSARQFPNYSSELNVNALLLGDSALYLCASSLGQTTKNIQYFGAGTRLSVL.

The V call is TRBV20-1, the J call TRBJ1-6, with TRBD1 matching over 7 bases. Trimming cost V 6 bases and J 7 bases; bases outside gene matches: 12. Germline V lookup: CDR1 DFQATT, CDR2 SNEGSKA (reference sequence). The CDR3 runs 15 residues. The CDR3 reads CSAPVPDRDNSPLHF. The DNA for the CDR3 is TGCAGTGCCCCGGTGCCTGACAGGGACAATTCACCCCTCCACTTT.

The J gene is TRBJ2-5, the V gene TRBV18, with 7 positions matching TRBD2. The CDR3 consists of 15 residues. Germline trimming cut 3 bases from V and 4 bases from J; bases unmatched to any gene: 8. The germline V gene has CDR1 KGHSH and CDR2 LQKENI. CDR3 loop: CASSPTGGMGETQYF. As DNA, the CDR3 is TGTGCCAGCTCACCGACCGGGGGGATGGGAGAGACCCAGTACTTC.

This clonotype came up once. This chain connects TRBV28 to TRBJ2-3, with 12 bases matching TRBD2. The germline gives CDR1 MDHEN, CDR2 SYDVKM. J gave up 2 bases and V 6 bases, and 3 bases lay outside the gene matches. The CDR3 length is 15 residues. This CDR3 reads CASSTSGGSTDTQYF. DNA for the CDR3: TGTGCCAGCAGCACTAGCGGGGGGTCCACAGATACGCAGTATTTT.

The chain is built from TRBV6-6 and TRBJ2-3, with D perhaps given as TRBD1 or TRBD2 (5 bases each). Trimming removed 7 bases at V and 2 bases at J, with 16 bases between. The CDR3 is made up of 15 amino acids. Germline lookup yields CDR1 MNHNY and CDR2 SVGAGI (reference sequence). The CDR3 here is CASTHRGRATDTQYF. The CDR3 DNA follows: TGTGCCAGCACCCACCGGGGCAGGGCCACAGATACGCAGTATTTT.

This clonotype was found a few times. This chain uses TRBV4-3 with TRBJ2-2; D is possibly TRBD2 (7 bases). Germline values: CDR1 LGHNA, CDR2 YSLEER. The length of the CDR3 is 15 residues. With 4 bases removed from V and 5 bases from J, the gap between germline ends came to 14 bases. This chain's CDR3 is CASSLGGGVTGELFF. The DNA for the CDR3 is TGCGCCAGCAGCCTCGGAGGGGGGGTAACCGGGGAGCTGTTTTTT.

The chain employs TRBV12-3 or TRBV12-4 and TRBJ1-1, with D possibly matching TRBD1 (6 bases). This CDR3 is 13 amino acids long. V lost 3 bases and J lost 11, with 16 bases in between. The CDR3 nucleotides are TGTGCCAGCAGTTTGGGCAGGGGACAAATGGCTTTCTTT. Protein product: CASSLGRGQMAFF.

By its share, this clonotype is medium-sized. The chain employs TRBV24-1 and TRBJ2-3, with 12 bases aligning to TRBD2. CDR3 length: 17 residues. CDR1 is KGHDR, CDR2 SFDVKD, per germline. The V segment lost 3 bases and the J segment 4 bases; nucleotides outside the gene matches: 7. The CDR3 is CATSDPLGLAGADTQYF. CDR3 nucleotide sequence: TGTGCCACCAGTGATCCGTTGGGACTAGCGGGCGCAGATACGCAGTATTTT.

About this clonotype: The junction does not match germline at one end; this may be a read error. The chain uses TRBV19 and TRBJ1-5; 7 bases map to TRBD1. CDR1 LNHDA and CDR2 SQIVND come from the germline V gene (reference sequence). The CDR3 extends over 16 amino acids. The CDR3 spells CASSPDRAYSNRPQHF. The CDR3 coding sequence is TGTGCCAGTAGTCCTGACAGGGCTTATAGCAATCGGCCCCAGCATTTT.

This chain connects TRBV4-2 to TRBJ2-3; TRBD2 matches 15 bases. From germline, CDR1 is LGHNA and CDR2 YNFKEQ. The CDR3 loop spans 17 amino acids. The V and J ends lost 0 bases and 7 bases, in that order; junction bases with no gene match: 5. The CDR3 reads CASSQEGGLAGGNTQYF. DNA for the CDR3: TGTGCCAGCAGCCAAGAAGGAGGACTAGCGGGGGGGAATACGCAGTATTTT.

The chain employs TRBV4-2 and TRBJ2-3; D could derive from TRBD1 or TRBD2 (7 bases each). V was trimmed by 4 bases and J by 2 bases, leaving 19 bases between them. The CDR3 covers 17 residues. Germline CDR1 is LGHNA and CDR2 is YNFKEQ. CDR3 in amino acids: CASSLRGGGGLTDTQYF. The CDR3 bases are TGTGCCAGCAGCCTCCGAGGGGGCGGGGGCCTCACAGATACGCAGTATTTT.

The chain's CDR3 is CASSLGLAGGPETQYF. CDR3 sequence (DNA): TGTGCCAGCAGCTTGGGACTAGCGGGGGGACCAGAGACCCAGTACTTC. The V call is TRBV7-3, the J call TRBJ2-5; 15 bases line up with TRBD2. This CDR3 is 16 amino acids long. Germline values: CDR1 SGHTA, CDR2 FQGTGA. After removal of 3 bases from V and 4 bases from J, the junction contained 3 bases not matched to a gene.